This T cell receptor (beta chain) appears in the sequencing data of a study of T cell responses to AZD1222 COVID-19 vaccine. For this clone: Its antigen is not known.

Whole-study results and caveats: Donors in the cohort were predominantly white British and more often female, and clonal diversity was possibly underestimated.

The data were produced by immunoSEQ multiplex PCR, yet TCRdb's version contains in-frame clones alone and is incomplete. The table lists approximately 150,000 clones, 91% of them singletons, with around 1.2% in the top ten. The specimen comprised peripheral blood, sampled 28 days after the second AZD1222 dose. This clonotype was obtained from an adult who received the AZD1222 COVID-19 vaccine.

The CDR3 DNA follows: TGTGCCAGCAGCTTGTTTCAGGCCAAACAACCAACTTATGGCTACACCTTC. Protein: CASSLFQAKQPTYGYTF. The J gene is TRBJ1-2, the V gene TRBV5-5; D remains ambiguous. From germline, CDR1 is SGHKS and CDR2 YYEKEE (reference sequence). V lost 1 base to trimming and J lost 5 bases, with 21 bases between them. This CDR3 is built from 17 residues.